Below, 17 T cell receptor beta chains from the same sample are listed, as sequenced in a study of Ad26.COV2.S vaccination and SARS-CoV-2 variants. The treatment is: roughly 20 received Ad26.COV2.S at low or high dose, single or two shots; about 5 received placebo; per-sample allocation not given. It was on day 63 after the first vaccine or placebo injection that samples were taken. Profiled with immunoSEQ multiplex PCR; TCRdb holds only in-frame clones, not every one. The data contain approximately 350,000 clones, around 90% of them singletons. The specimen was peripheral blood, collected in a trial of Ad26.COV2.S vaccine versus placebo. The receptors stem from a person aged 18-60 years who received the Ad26.COV2.S COVID-19 vaccine or a placebo.

This clone was observed a few times. The V call is TRBV4-1, the J call TRBJ2-4; D gene unclear. Trimming took 3 bases from V and 8 from J, leaving 11 bases between them. CDR3 length: 13 residues. The germline V gene has CDR1 MGHRA and CDR2 YSYEKL. The CDR3 sequence is CASSHEEGYIQYF. In DNA form, the CDR3 reads TGCGCCAGCAGCCATGAGGAAGGATACATTCAGTACTTC.

CDR3 sequence: CASRRTSNSPLHF. CDR3 DNA: TGTGCCAGCAGACGGACTAGTAATTCACCCCTCCACTTT. J is TRBJ1-6 and V is TRBV27; D gene uncertain. The CDR3 runs 13 residues. The V and J ends lost 6 bases and 6 bases respectively, with 9 bases between them. CDR1 MNHEY and CDR2 SMNVEV come from the germline V gene (reference sequence).

This chain uses TRBV18 with TRBJ2-1, with a weak D call TRBD2 (7 bases). CDR1 and CDR2 from the germline V gene are KGHSH and LQKENI. V gave up 3 bases and J gave up 4 bases, with 10 bases separating them. The CDR3 has 14 residues. The CDR3 region is CASSPGGLYNEQFF. In DNA form, the CDR3 reads TGTGCCAGCTCACCCGGGGGGCTATACAATGAGCAGTTCTTC.

This chain uses TRBV7-8 with TRBJ2-1; 7 bases match TRBD1. Per the germline V gene, CDR1 is SGHVS and CDR2 is FQNEAQ. J gave up 6 bases and V 3 bases, and 2 bases lay outside the gene matches. The CDR3 length is 13 residues. CDR3 loop: CASSLTGLNEQFF. The CDR3 DNA follows: TGTGCCAGCAGCTTGACAGGGCTCAATGAGCAGTTCTTC. The full variable domain, rest sourced from reference TRBV7-8 and TRBJ2-1, is GAGVSQSPRYKVAKRGQDVALRCDPISGHVSLFWYQQALGQGPEFLTYFQNEAQLDKSGLPSDRFFAERPEGSVSTLKIQRTQQEDSAVYLCASSLTGLNEQFFGPGTRLTVL.

This clone has a handful of counts. The CDR3: CASSRQGGNSPLHF. CDR3 coding DNA: TGTGCCAGTAGTCGACAGGGGGGTAATTCACCCCTCCACTTT. This chain links TRBV19 with TRBJ1-6; 9 nucleotides agree with TRBD1. The CDR3 runs to 14 residues. Trimming removed 5 bases from V and 6 bases from J; junction bases left unmatched: 2. CDR1 LNHDA and CDR2 SQIVND come from the germline V gene (reference sequence).

This chain links TRBV3-1 (or the pseudogene TRBV3-2) with TRBJ1-1; possible D gene TRBD1, 5 bases. Germline assignment: CDR1 LGHDT and CDR2 YNNKEL (reference sequence). The V and J ends lost 7 bases and 1 base respectively, with 16 bases between them. This CDR3 contains 15 residues. The CDR3 loop is CASTNRDRANTEAFF. CDR3 nucleotide sequence: TGTGCCAGCACGAATCGGGACCGAGCGAACACTGAAGCTTTCTTT.

This sequence joins TRBV9 and TRBJ2-1, with no clear D. V shed 0 bases and J shed 2 bases, with 9 bases lying between them. The germline V gene has CDR1 SGDLS and CDR2 YYNGEE. The CDR3 runs to 15 residues. As DNA, the CDR3 is TGTGCCAGCAGCGTAGGGGTCAGCCCCTACAATGAGCAGTTCTTC. Protein sequence: CASSVGVSPYNEQFF.

The rearrangement joins TRBV15 to TRBJ2-7; 9 bases are a match to TRBD1. The CDR3 loop spans 14 amino acids. Germline lookup yields CDR1 LNHNV and CDR2 YYDKDF (reference sequence). Trimming removed 3 bases from V and 4 bases from J; junction bases left unmatched: 4. The CDR3 DNA sequence: TGTGCCACCAGCAGGGACAGGGGACATTACGAGCAGTACTTC. Translating it yields CATSRDRGHYEQYF.

The chain combines TRBV4-2 with TRBJ1-4; 7 bases are shared with TRBD1. This CDR3 contains 17 residues. Germline assignment: CDR1 LGHNA and CDR2 YNFKEQ. V gave up 4 bases and J gave up 6 bases; unmatched junction bases: 14. This CDR3 reads CASSRGQAGGGDEKLFF. CDR3 nucleotides: TGTGCCAGCAGCCGAGGACAGGCTGGGGGAGGGGATGAAAAACTGTTTTTT.

The rearrangement links TRBV11-2 to TRBJ1-1, with 11 bases matching TRBD1. Germline V gene sequence: CDR1 SGHAT, CDR2 FQNNGV. CDR3 length equals 13 residues. V shed 5 bases and J 8 bases; nucleotides not matched to a gene: 4. CDR3 residues: CASSIRDRGEAFF. CDR3 DNA: TGTGCCAGCAGCATCCGGGACAGGGGGGAAGCTTTCTTT.

The V and J genes are TRBV3-1 (or the pseudogene TRBV3-2) and TRBJ2-1; TRBD1 matches at 7 bases. Germline V gene sequence: CDR1 LGHDT, CDR2 YNNKEL (reference sequence). After removal of 6 bases from V and 3 bases from J, the junction contained 8 bases not matched to a gene. The CDR3 is 15 amino acids. The CDR3 nucleotides are TGTGCCAGCAGTGCCGGGACAGAGAGCTACAATGAGCAGTTCTTC. It encodes CASSAGTESYNEQFF.

As to this clone: In the same sample, other DNA sequences code for this CDR3. This chain links TRBV6-5 with TRBJ1-3; 9 positions agree with TRBD1. The CDR3 contains 14 residues. V was pared by 5 bases and J by 2 bases, with 1 base of the junction left unmatched. Germline V CDR1 and CDR2: MNHEY, SVGAGI. This CDR3 reads CASSRQGAGNTIYF. The CDR3 DNA reads TGTGCCAGCAGTCGACAGGGGGCTGGAAACACCATATATTTT.

A few counts support this clone. The chain recombines TRBV9 with TRBJ2-7, with a tentative D call TRBD1 (5 bases). Between the trimmed V and J ends, which lost 0 bases and 1 base, there was a span of 8 bases. Germline loops: CDR1 SGDLS, CDR2 YYNGEE. The length of the CDR3 is 14 residues. The CDR3 coding sequence is TGTGCCAGCAGCGTAGACCAGGGATCCTACGAGCAGTACTTC. As protein: CASSVDQGSYEQYF.

The chain uses TRBV4-2 and TRBJ1-6, with D possibly TRBD1 on 6 matching bases. This CDR3 is 17 amino acids long. Trimming removed 0 bases at V and 0 bases at J, with 9 bases between. Germline lookup yields CDR1 LGHNA and CDR2 YNFKEQ. The CDR3 bases are TGTGCCAGCAGCCAAGAAAGGGACAACTCCTATAATTCACCCCTCCACTTT. This translates into CASSQERDNSYNSPLHF.

The table lists this clone with many counts. Other DNA variants within this sample encode the same CDR3. This chain links TRBV9 with TRBJ2-1; a possible D gene is TRBD2 (6 bases). The CDR3 runs to 13 residues. CDR1 is SGDLS, CDR2 YYNGEE, per germline. Trimming shortened V by 0 bases and J by 10 bases, and 11 bases separated the two germline ends. CDR3 DNA: TGTGCCAGCAGCGTAGGACTAGTTAACGAGCAGTTCTTC. Translating it yields CASSVGLVNEQFF.

This clone was detected only once. The chain employs TRBV12-3 or TRBV12-4 and TRBJ1-2; D call uncertain. This CDR3 has 13 residues. V lost 7 bases, J lost 5 bases, and 14 bases lay in between. CDR3 amino acids: CASNREEVYGYTF. The CDR3 nucleotides are TGTGCCAGCAATAGGGAAGAAGTTTATGGCTACACCTTC.

This clone was recorded a few times. The rearrangement links TRBV4-2 to TRBJ2-1; the match to TRBD2 covers 7 bases. The CDR3 has 18 residues. CDR1 is LGHNA and CDR2 is YNFKEQ in the germline V gene. V gave up 5 bases and J gave up 5 bases; unmatched junction bases: 18. The CDR3: CASSSWGGGITGDNEQFF. CDR3 DNA: TGTGCCAGCAGCTCCTGGGGCGGGGGTATCACCGGGGACAATGAGCAGTTCTTC.